What follows are 4 T cell receptor beta chains derived from one specimen sequenced in a study of blood T cell repertoires in COVID-19. Sequenced by immunoSEQ multiplex PCR; TCRdb stores in-frame clones only, minus some. The sample records hundreds of thousands of clones, approximately 86% being singletons. Sequencing input: PBMCs or T cells enriched from blood (not recorded which). Source of these receptors: a woman aged 40 to 50 with acute COVID-19.

This chain connects TRBV25-1 to TRBJ2-1; D is perhaps TRBD1 (5 bases). V lost 5 bases, J lost 7 bases, and 12 bases lay in between. This CDR3 has 13 residues. The germline CDR1 and CDR2 sequences are MGHDK and SYGVNS. CDR3 DNA: TGTGCCAGCAGTCACCCAGGGTGGAATGAGCAGTTCTTC. Translated, it gives CASSHPGWNEQFF.

The chain links TRBV5-4 to TRBJ2-3, with 11 bases lining up with TRBD2. Trimming at V came to 4 bases and at J to 2 bases, leaving 6 bases not matched to a gene. Germline assignment: CDR1 SGHNT and CDR2 YYREEE (reference sequence). The CDR3 is made up of 16 amino acids. The CDR3 sequence: CASSQRLAGLTDTQYF. The CDR3 coding sequence is TGTGCCAGCAGCCAAAGACTAGCGGGGCTCACAGATACGCAGTATTTT.

The chain combines TRBV7-9 with TRBJ1-2; TRBD1 matches 8 bases. The CDR3 extends over 18 amino acids. V was clipped by 5 bases and J by 0 bases; unmatched bases: 14. Germline V gene sequence: CDR1 SEHNR, CDR2 FQNEAQ (reference sequence). The CDR3 is CASSPRQGQEEANYGYTF. Here the CDR3 DNA reads TGTGCCAGCAGCCCAAGACAGGGACAGGAGGAAGCTAACTATGGCTACACCTTC.

There are a few counts of this clone. The rearrangement links TRBV18 to TRBJ2-6; tentatively, D is TRBD1 (6 bases). The ends were cut back, 3 bases at V and 0 bases at J, with 6 bases in the middle. The length of the CDR3 is 15 residues. Germline V CDR1 and CDR2: KGHSH, LQKENI. DNA of the CDR3: TGTGCCAGCTCACCGGACAGCTCTGGGGCCAACGTCCTGACTTTC. The encoded protein is CASSPDSSGANVLTF.